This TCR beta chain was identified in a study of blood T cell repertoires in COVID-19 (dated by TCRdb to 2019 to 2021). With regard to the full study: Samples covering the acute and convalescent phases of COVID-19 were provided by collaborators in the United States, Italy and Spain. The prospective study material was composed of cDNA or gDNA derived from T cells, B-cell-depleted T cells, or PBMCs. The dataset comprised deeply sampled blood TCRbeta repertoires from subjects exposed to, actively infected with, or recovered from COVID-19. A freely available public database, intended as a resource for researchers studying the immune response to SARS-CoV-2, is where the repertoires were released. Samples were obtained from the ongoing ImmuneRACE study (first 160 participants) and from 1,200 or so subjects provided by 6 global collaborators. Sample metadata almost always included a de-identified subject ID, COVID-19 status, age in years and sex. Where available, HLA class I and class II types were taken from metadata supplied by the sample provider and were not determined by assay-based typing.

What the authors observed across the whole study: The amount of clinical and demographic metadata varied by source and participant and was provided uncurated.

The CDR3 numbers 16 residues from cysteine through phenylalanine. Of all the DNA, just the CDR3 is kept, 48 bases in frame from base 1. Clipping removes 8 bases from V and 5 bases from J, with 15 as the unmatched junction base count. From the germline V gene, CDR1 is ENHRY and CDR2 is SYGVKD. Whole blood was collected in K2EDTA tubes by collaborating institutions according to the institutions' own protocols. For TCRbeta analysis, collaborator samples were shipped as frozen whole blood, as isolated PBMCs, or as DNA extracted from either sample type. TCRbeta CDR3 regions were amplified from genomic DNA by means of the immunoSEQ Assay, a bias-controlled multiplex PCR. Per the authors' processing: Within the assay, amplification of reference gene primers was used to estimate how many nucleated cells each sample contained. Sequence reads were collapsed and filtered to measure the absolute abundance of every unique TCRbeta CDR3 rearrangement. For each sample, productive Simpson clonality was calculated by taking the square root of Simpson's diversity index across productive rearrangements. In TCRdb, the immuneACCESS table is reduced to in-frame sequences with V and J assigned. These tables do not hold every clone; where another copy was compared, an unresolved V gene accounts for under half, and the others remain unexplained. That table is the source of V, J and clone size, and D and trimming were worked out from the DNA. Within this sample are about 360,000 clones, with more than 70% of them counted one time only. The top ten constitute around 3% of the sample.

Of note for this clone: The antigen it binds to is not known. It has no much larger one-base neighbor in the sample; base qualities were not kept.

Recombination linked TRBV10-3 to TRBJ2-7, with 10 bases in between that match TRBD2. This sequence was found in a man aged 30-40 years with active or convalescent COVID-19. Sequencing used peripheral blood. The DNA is TGTGCCATCGGGGCTAGCGGGAGCAAACGGGTCGACGAGCAGTACTTC. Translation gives CAIGASGSKRVDEQYF.